The T cell receptor beta chain under discussion was sequenced for a study of cytomegalovirus exposure and HLA in healthy donors. Study details: The 120 validation repertoires, a later analysis reported, used the same platform as the 666 first-cohort repertoires.

Method: immunoSEQ multiplex PCR; TCRdb's copy keeps in-frame clones and lacks some. The table lists about 360,000 clones, about nine tenths of them singletons, with roughly 0.83% in the top ten. With respect to this clone: The antigen is undetermined.

General study points: Cytomegalovirus-associated status was assigned to 150 or so TCR beta chains. There were some public TCRs occurring in many donors, but most TCR sequences were rare.

V lost 3 bases and J 3 bases, leaving 12 bases between the germline ends. CDR3 length: 13 amino acids. From germline, CDR1 is SQVTM and CDR2 ANQGSEA. This TCR was sampled from a woman under 30 in good health and CMV-seronegative. The sequenced sample consisted of PBMCs. The chain carries TRBV29-1 and TRBJ2-7; TRBD2 is a possible D gene (5 bases). The CDR3 DNA is TGCAGCGTTGACCCCGGGGTCGACTACGAGCAGTACTTC. It is translated as CSVDPGVDYEQYF.